What follows is one T cell receptor beta chain and its context. As handled by the study authors: Quantification of nucleated cells was approximated via reference gene primer amplification. Data came from immunoSEQ multiplex PCR; TCRdb stores just in-frame clones and leaves some out. The V and J calls and clone size come from that table; D and trimming were worked out from the DNA. The table has hundreds of thousands of clones, around 87% seen once; the top ten hold under 6.5%. These data come from a study of blood T cell repertoires in COVID-19. The V gene's germline CDR1 is KGHDR and CDR2 SFDVKD. The CDR3 is 16 residues long. The V gene lost 5 bases and the J gene lost 0 bases, with 13 bases spanning the gap.

This sequence joins TRBV24-1 and TRBJ2-1; TRBD1 is a possible D gene (6 bases). The sequenced sample consisted of peripheral blood. The TCR was taken from a woman aged 50 to 65 with COVID-19, enrolled during active disease. In DNA form, the CDR3 reads TGTGCCACCAGTGGCAAGGGGGAGTACTCCTACAATGAGCAGTTCTTC. Encoded protein: CATSGKGEYSYNEQFF.